This T cell receptor beta chain was documented in a study of STAT3 mutations in large granular lymphocyte leukemia. Overall study context: Among longitudinally sequenced T-LGLL patients, roughly half had canonical activating STAT3 mutations detected. Broader study findings: Every T-LGLL patient had at least one immunodominant TCRbeta clonotype. In about 30% of the 18 patients, new TCR clonotypes emerged after therapy.

For this clone: No antigen is known for it.

The method was immunoSEQ multiplex PCR; TCRdb's version includes in-frame clones alone and lacks a portion of them. The sample yields approximately 10,000 clones, 65% to 90% seen once. V was shortened by 4 bases and J by 3 bases, with 13 bases between the two germline ends. CDR3 length: 14 residues. Germline V gene lookup returns CDR1 SGHNT and CDR2 YYREEE (reference sequence). The sequencing input was peripheral blood mononuclear cells. This sequence joins TRBV5-4 and TRBJ1-1; D might be TRBD1 (5 bases). The receptor was isolated from a man older than 75 with T-cell large granular lymphocyte leukemia. Some clones in this sample may be carry-over from other donors' samples. The CDR3 DNA follows: TGTGCCAGCAGCCGGATCGGGGCGTACACTGAAGCTTTCTTT. Translated: CASSRIGAYTEAFF.